This T cell receptor beta chain is from a study of regulatory T cells in long-lasting Graves disease. Relying on iRepertoire HTBI primers and Arm-PCR of CDR3 regions, the team built TCR beta libraries. How the authors handled the data: Identification of gene segments yielded more than 60 TRBV and 12 to 15 TRBJ across samples. TCRdb processed the multiplex PCR reads anew with MiXCR; each CDR3 protein has one entry. The V and J calls reflect TCRdb's pipeline rather than the authors' work. The profile shows over 400,000 distinct CDR3 sequences, approximately 14% of them singletons. Time point given: newly diagnosed GD, antithyroid drugs for less than 3 months. Isolated PBMC RNA provided the starting material for the TCR library. Graves' disease diagnosis relied on American Thyroid Association guidelines. Germline V lookup: CDR1 SGDLS, CDR2 YYNGEE. The J segment lost 2 bases and the V segment lost 3 bases, leaving 3 bases of the junction unmatched. This CDR3 comprises 14 residues.

This clonotype was seen at least ten times. This sample was shared with a second study, whose subject was T cells in Graves' hyperthyroidism and ophthalmopathy. As reported in that work: Patients were aged 18 to 65, had disease duration under 2 months, and had newly diagnosed hyperthyroidism. Clinical symptoms, serum thyroxine, TRAb, thyroid ultrasound and orbital computed tomography established diagnosis.

Sequencing was performed on peripheral blood mononuclear cells (PBMCs), taken at new diagnosis, from a patient treated with antithyroid drugs. The rearrangement links TRBV9 to TRBJ2-3, with 7 bases fitting TRBD2. This TCR derives from a woman between 45 and 65 years old with Graves disease. For the CDR3, the DNA is TGTGCCAGCAGCGCCAGCGGGATCACAGATACGCAGTATTTT. Its protein is CASSASGITDTQYF.